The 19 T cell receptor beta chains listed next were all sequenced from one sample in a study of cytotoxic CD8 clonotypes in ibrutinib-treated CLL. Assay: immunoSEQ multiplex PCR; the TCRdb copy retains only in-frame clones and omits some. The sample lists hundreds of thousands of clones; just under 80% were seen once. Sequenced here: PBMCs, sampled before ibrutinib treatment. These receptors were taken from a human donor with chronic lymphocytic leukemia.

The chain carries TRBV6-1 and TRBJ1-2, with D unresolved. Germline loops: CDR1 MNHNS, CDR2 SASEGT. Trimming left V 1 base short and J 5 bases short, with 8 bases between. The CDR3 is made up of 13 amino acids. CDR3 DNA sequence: TGTGCCAGCAGTGAAGGGACTCGATATGGCTACACCTTC. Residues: CASSEGTRYGYTF.

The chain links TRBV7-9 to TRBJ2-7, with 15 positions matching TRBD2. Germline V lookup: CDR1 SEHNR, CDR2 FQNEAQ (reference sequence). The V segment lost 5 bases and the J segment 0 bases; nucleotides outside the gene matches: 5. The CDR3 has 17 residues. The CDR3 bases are TGTGCCAGCAGCCCAGGACTAGCGGGAGGGAGCTCCTACGAGCAGTACTTC. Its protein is CASSPGLAGGSSYEQYF.

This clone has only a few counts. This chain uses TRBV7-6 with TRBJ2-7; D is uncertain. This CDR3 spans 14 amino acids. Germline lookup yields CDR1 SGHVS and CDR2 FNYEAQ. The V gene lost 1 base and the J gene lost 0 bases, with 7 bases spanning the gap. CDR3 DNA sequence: TGTGCCAGCAGCTTAGGGACGTTCTCCTACGAGCAGTACTTC. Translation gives CASSLGTFSYEQYF.

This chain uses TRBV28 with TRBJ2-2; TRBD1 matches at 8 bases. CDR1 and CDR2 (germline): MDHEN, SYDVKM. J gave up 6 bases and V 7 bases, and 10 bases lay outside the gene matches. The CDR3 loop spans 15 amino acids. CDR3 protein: CASTSTGELAGELFF. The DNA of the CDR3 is TGTGCCAGCACCTCGACAGGGGAATTGGCCGGGGAGCTGTTTTTT. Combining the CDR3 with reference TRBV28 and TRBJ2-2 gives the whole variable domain DVKVTQSSRYLVKRTGEKVFLECVQDMDHENMFWYRQDPGLGLRLIYFSYDVKMKEKGDIPEGYSVSREKKERFSLILESASTNQTSMYLCASTSTGELAGELFFGEGSRLTVL.

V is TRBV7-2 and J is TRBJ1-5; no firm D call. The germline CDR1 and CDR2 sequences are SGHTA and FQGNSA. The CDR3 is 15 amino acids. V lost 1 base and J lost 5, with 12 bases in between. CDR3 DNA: TGTGCCAGCAGCTTAGTGACGGGAGTACATCAGCCCCAGCATTTT. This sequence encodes CASSLVTGVHQPQHF.

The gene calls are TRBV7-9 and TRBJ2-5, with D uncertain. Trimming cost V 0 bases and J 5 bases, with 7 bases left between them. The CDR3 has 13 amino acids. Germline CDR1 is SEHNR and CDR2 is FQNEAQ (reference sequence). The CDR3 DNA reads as TGTGCCAGCAGCTTAGCCGTTCCTGAGACCCAGTACTTC. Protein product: CASSLAVPETQYF. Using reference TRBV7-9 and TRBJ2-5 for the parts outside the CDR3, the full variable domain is DTGVSQNPRHKITKRGQNVTFRCDPISEHNRLYWYRQTLGQGPEFLTYFQNEAQLEKSRLLSDRFSAERPKGSFSTLEIQRTEQGDSAMYLCASSLAVPETQYFGPGTRLLVL.

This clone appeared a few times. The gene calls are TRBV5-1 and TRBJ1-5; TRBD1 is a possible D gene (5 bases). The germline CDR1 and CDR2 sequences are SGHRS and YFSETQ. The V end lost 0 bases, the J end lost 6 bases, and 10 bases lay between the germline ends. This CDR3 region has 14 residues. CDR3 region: CASSLEAGIQPQHF. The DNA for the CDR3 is TGCGCCAGCAGCTTGGAGGCAGGGATTCAGCCCCAGCATTTT.

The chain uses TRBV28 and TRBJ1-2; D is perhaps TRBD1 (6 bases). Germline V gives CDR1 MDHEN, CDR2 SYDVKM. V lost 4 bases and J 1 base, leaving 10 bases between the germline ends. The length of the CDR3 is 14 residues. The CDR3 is CASSYQDSNYGYTF. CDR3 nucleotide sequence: TGTGCCAGCAGTTATCAGGACAGTAACTATGGCTACACCTTC.

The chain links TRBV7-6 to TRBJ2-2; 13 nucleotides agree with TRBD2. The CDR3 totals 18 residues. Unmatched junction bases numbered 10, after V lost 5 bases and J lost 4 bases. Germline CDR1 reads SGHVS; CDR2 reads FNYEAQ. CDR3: CASSLRTSGSSSTGELFF. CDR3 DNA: TGTGCCAGCAGCCTCCGGACTAGCGGGAGTAGTAGCACCGGGGAGCTGTTTTTT.

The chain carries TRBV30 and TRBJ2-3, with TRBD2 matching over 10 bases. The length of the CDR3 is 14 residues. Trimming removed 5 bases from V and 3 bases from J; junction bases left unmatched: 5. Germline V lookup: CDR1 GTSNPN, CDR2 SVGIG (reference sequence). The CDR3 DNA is TGTGCCTGGCTAGCGGGAGAGGGTACAGATACGCAGTATTTT. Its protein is CAWLAGEGTDTQYF.

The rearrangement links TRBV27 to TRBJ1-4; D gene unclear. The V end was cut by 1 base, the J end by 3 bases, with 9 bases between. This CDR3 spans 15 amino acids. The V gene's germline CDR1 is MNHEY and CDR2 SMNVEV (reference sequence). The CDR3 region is CASSLWTGANEKLFF. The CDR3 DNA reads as TGTGCCAGCAGTTTATGGACTGGGGCTAATGAAAAACTGTTTTTT.

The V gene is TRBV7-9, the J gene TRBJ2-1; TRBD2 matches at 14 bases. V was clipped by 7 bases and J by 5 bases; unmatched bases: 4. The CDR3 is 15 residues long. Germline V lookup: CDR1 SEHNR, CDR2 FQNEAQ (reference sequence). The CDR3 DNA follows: TGTGCCAGCACCATGACTAGCGGGAGGGACAATGAGCAGTTCTTC. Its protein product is CASTMTSGRDNEQFF.

CDR3 in amino acids: CASSLPRGNLGPHGYTF. The CDR3, as DNA: TGTGCCAGCAGCTTGCCTCGTGGAAATTTGGGACCGCATGGCTACACCTTC. This chain joins TRBV5-4 and TRBJ1-2; a weak D match, TRBD1 (5 bases). The CDR3 covers 17 residues. From germline, CDR1 is SGHNT and CDR2 YYREEE (reference sequence). The V and J ends lost 1 base and 6 bases respectively, with 22 bases between them.

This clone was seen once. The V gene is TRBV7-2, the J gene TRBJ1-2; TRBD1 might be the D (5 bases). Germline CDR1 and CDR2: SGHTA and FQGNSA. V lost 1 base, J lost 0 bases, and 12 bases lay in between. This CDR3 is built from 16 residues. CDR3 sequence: CASSLVSGEANYGYTF. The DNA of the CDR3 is TGTGCCAGCAGCTTAGTTTCGGGGGAAGCTAACTATGGCTACACCTTC.

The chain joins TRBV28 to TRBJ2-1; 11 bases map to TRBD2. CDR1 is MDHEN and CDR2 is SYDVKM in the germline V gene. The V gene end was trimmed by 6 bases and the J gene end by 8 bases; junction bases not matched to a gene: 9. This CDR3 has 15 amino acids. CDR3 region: CASSRTSGSSHEQFF. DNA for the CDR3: TGTGCCAGCAGCCGAACTAGCGGGAGTTCGCATGAGCAGTTCTTC.

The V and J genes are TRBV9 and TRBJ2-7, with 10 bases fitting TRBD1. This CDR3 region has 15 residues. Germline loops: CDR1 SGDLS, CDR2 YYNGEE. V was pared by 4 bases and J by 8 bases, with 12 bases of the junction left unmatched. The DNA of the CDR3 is TGTGCCAGCAGCCCCCCGGGGACAGGGGTTTCACAGCAGTACTTC. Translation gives CASSPPGTGVSQQYF.

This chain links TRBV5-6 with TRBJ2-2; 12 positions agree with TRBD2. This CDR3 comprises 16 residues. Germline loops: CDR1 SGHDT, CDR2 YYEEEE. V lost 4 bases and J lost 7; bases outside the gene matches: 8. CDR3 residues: CASSPLAGGPYGELFF. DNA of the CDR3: TGTGCCAGCAGCCCTCTAGCGGGAGGGCCGTACGGGGAGCTGTTTTTT.

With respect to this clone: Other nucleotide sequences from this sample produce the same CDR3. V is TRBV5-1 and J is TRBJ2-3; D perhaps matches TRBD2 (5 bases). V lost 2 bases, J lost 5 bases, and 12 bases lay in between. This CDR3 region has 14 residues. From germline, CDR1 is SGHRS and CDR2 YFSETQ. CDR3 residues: CASSLAAPGDTQYF. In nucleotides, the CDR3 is TGCGCCAGCAGCTTAGCGGCCCCTGGAGATACGCAGTATTTT.

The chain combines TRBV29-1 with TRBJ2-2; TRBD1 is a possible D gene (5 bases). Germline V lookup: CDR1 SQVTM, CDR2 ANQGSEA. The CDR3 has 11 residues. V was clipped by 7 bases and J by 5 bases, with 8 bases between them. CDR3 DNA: TGCAGCGGCAGGGATACCGGGGAGCTGTTTTTT. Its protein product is CSGRDTGELFF.